These 24 T cell receptor beta chains came from one sample sequenced in a study of T-cell reconstitution after alpha-beta-depleted transplantation in children. Preparation of the TCRbeta library was carried out with unique molecular identifiers. Each CDR3 protein is one row after TCRdb ran MiXCR on the PCR reads. The sample consists of approximately 170,000 distinct CDR3 sequences, 8.5% to 14% of them appearing once. The sequencing used PBMCs, collected before TCRalphabeta/CD19-depleted stem cell transplant. These receptors all come from a boy aged 2 to 10 with acute myeloid leukemia, due to receive a stem cell transplant.

The V and J genes are TRBV4-2 and TRBJ1-2, with no clear D. Germline V lookup: CDR1 LGHNA, CDR2 YNFKEQ. CDR3 length: 13 amino acids. Trimming removed 9 bases from V and 8 bases from J, with 19 bases in between. CDR3 amino acids: CARGPGVPPGYTF. As DNA, the CDR3 is TGTGCCAGGGGCCCCGGGGTCCCCCCAGGCTACACCTTC.

This clonotype was seen ten or more times. The genes are TRBV20-1 and TRBJ2-3; 13 positions agree with TRBD2. The CDR3 is 16 residues long. J gave up 2 bases and V 4 bases, and 6 bases lay outside the gene matches. Germline CDR1 is DFQATT and CDR2 is SNEGSKA (reference sequence). The CDR3 sequence is CSAITSGGGNTDTQYF. CDR3 coding DNA: TGCAGTGCTATAACTAGCGGGGGGGGAAACACAGATACGCAGTATTTT.

This clonotype was observed many times. The chain recombines TRBV10-3 with TRBJ1-5, with a weak D call TRBD1 (5 bases). V was trimmed by 4 bases and J by 4 bases, leaving 14 bases between them. This CDR3 is built from 15 residues. The V gene's germline CDR1 is ENHRY and CDR2 SYGVKD. The CDR3 nucleotides are TGTGCCATCAGTGTACTTCCGGGACCAAATCAGCCCCAGCATTTT. This codes for CAISVLPGPNQPQHF.

This clonotype was picked up many times. The chain links TRBV10-2 to TRBJ2-3, with 7 nucleotides matching TRBD2. CDR1 and CDR2 (germline): WSHSY, SAAADI. The V and J ends lost 9 bases and 0 bases, in that order; junction bases with no gene match: 9. The CDR3 is 15 amino acids. The CDR3 DNA follows: TGCGCCAGTCGGCTAGCGGACTTCAGCACAGATACGCAGTATTTT. Translated: CASRLADFSTDTQYF.

There are many counts of this clonotype. The rearrangement joins TRBV27 to TRBJ2-3, with 7 bases fitting TRBD1. This CDR3 spans 13 amino acids. In germline, CDR1 is MNHEY, CDR2 SMNVEV (reference sequence). J gave up 10 bases and V 7 bases, and 11 bases lay outside the gene matches. The CDR3, as DNA: TGTGCCAGCACCCCAGTAGGGGGCATGTCGCAGTATTTT. This gives the protein CASTPVGGMSQYF.

This clonotype was counted at least ten times. The rearrangement links TRBV6-5 to TRBJ1-2, with D possibly matching TRBD1 (5 bases). The CDR3 length is 12 residues. V dropped 4 bases and J dropped 8 bases, with 11 bases sitting between them. CDR1 and CDR2 from the germline V gene are MNHEY and SVGAGI. The DNA for the CDR3 is TGTGCCAGCAGTTTTGCGGGGGGAGGCTACACCTTC. Its translation: CASSFAGGGYTF.

Many counts were recorded for this clonotype. The CDR3 spells CASSPEFRGTSAYNEQFF. The CDR3 region has the DNA TGTGCCAGCAGCCCCGAATTTAGAGGGACTAGCGCCTACAATGAGCAGTTCTTC. The chain has TRBV7-3 and TRBJ2-1, with 10 bases lining up with TRBD2. The junction had 12 bases not matched to a gene; V was cut back by 5 bases and J by 2 bases. Germline CDR1 SGHTA, CDR2 FQGTGA. CDR3 length: 18 residues. Full variable domain (remainder filled in from reference TRBV7-3 and TRBJ2-1): GAGVSQTPSNKVTEKGKYVELRCDPISGHTALYWYRQSLGQGPEFLIYFQGTGAADDSGLPNDRFFAVRPEGSVSTLKIQRTERGDSAVYLCASSPEFRGTSAYNEQFFGPGTRLTVL.

This clonotype appeared many times. The genes are TRBV6-5 and TRBJ1-6, with D hard to call. Germline CDR1 MNHEY, CDR2 SVGAGI. The CDR3 sequence is 14 residues long. V was pared by 2 bases and J by 7 bases, with 9 bases between. CDR3 nucleotide sequence: TGTGCCAGCAGTTACGGGCAGCCGAATTCACCCCTCCACTTT. It encodes CASSYGQPNSPLHF.

This clonotype was observed many times. V is TRBV7-8 and J is TRBJ2-3; a possible D gene is TRBD2 (6 bases). The CDR3 extends over 17 amino acids. Trimming took off 2 bases at V and 2 bases at J, with 17 bases between the two ends. Germline V gene lookup returns CDR1 SGHVS and CDR2 FQNEAQ. The CDR3 nucleotides read TGTGCCAGCAGCTTATACCCAAGCGGGCGCTACACAGATACGCAGTATTTT. Amino acid sequence: CASSLYPSGRYTDTQYF.

This clonotype has a count of ten or more. This rearrangement joins TRBV10-1 to TRBJ1-1; D not certain. The length of the CDR3 is 15 residues. The ends were cut back, 0 bases at V and 2 bases at J, with 10 bases in the middle. Looked up from germline, CDR1 is WNHNN and CDR2 is SYGVQD (reference sequence). The chain's CDR3 is CASSESTERNTEAFF. Written as DNA, the CDR3 is TGCGCCAGCAGTGAGTCGACCGAGAGAAACACTGAAGCTTTCTTT.

Many counts were recorded for this clonotype. V gene TRBV6-5 combines with J gene TRBJ1-2; D unresolved. V lost 6 bases and J lost 13, with 18 bases in between. Germline V gene data show CDR1 as MNHEY and CDR2 as SVGAGI. The CDR3 is 12 amino acids. CDR3 bases: TGTGCCAGCAGGACGTTATTAGGGCTTACCACCTTC. Translated: CASRTLLGLTTF.

This clonotype was seen many times. This rearrangement joins TRBV20-1 to TRBJ2-1, with 12 bases lining up with TRBD2. The length of the CDR3 is 13 residues. Losses at the gene ends were 2 bases for V and 9 bases for J; bases not matched to a gene: 2. CDR1 and CDR2 (germline): DFQATT, SNEGSKA (reference sequence). Here the CDR3 reads CSARLAGGREQFF. Written as DNA, the CDR3 is TGCAGTGCTAGACTAGCGGGAGGGCGTGAGCAGTTCTTC.

This clonotype showed up many times. The chain employs TRBV24-1 and TRBJ2-1; 7 bases match TRBD1. V dropped 2 bases and J dropped 8; count of bases not matched to a gene: 5. This CDR3 is 14 amino acids long. Germline-derived CDR1 and CDR2 are KGHDR and SFDVKD. The CDR3, as DNA: TGTGCCACCAGTGATTCGACAGGGTTTGATGAGCAGTTCTTC. Translation: CATSDSTGFDEQFF.

This chain joins TRBV18 and TRBJ2-1, with 14 nucleotides matching TRBD2. Germline V lookup: CDR1 KGHSH, CDR2 LQKENI. The CDR3 totals 14 residues. The V and J ends lost 3 bases and 11 bases, in that order; junction bases with no gene match: 3. As DNA, the CDR3 is TGTGCCAGCTCACCGGGACTAGCGGGGGAAAAGCAGTTCTTC. This encodes CASSPGLAGEKQFF.

This clonotype was recorded many times. The chain uses TRBV5-5 and TRBJ2-5, with TRBD1 matching 9 bases. The J segment lost 3 bases and the V segment lost 2 bases, leaving 5 bases of the junction unmatched. Germline CDR1 and CDR2: SGHKS and YYEKEE (reference sequence). The CDR3 is made up of 15 amino acids. The CDR3 is CASSLRRDREETQYF. Here the CDR3 DNA reads TGTGCCAGCAGCTTACGCCGGGACAGGGAAGAGACCCAGTACTTC.

This clonotype has ten or more counts. V is TRBV20-1 and J is TRBJ2-7; D gene ambiguous. V lost 5 bases, J lost 4 bases, and 6 bases lay in between. The germline gives CDR1 DFQATT, CDR2 SNEGSKA (reference sequence). The CDR3 is made up of 10 amino acids. The CDR3 nucleotides are TGCAGTGCTCGACCGTACGAGCAGTACTTC. This translates into CSARPYEQYF.

About this clonotype: Sequence at one end of the junction differs from germline and may be a read error. The chain employs TRBV27 and TRBJ1-2, with D tentatively TRBD1 (5 bases). Germline V gene data show CDR1 as MNHEY and CDR2 as SMNVEV (reference sequence). CDR3 length: 15 residues. CDR3 residues: CASSLDFGGNYGYTF. The CDR3 nucleotides read TGTGCCAGCAGTTTGGACTTCGGGGGTAACTATGGCTACACTTTC.

This clonotype was recorded many times. The CDR3 spells CASSPRGGRSDGYTF. CDR3 nucleotides: TGCGCCAGCAGCCCGAGAGGGGGCAGGAGCGATGGCTACACCTTC. The genes are TRBV5-1 and TRBJ1-2; 7 nucleotides agree with TRBD1. In germline, CDR1 is SGHRS, CDR2 YFSETQ. V lost 4 bases and J lost 6; bases outside the gene matches: 12. CDR3 size: 15 residues.

This clonotype was recorded many times. CDR3: CASSHVGGYTF. The CDR3 DNA follows: TGCGCCAGCAGCCATGTTGGTGGCTACACCTTC. The rearrangement uses TRBV4-1 and TRBJ1-2; D uncertain. Between the trimmed V and J ends, which lost 3 bases and 7 bases, there was a span of 6 bases. The CDR3 is made up of 11 amino acids. The V gene's germline CDR1 is MGHRA and CDR2 YSYEKL.

This clonotype was observed many times. The rearrangement uses TRBV20-1 and TRBJ2-1, with a possible D match to TRBD2 (7 bases). The CDR3 runs to 14 residues. Germline CDR1 is DFQATT and CDR2 is SNEGSKA (reference sequence). Trimming stripped 7 bases from V and 3 bases from J, with 16 bases between. CDR3 residues: CSVLEGGSYNEQFF. For the CDR3, the DNA is TGCAGTGTACTCGAGGGGGGGAGCTACAATGAGCAGTTCTTC.

The chain combines TRBV19 with TRBJ2-1; no reliable D call. In germline, CDR1 is LNHDA, CDR2 SQIVND (reference sequence). Deletions cut 5 bases from V and 4 bases from J, with 15 bases between. The CDR3 contains 15 residues. CDR3: CASSDTSGPYNEQFF. The CDR3 nucleotides are TGTGCCAGTAGTGATACTTCCGGGCCATACAATGAGCAGTTCTTC. The full variable domain, completed using reference TRBV19 and TRBJ2-1, is DGGITQSPKYLFRKEGQNVTLSCEQNLNHDAMYWYRQDPGQGLRLIYYSQIVNDFQKGDIAEGYSVSREKKESFPLTVTSAQKNPTAFYLCASSDTSGPYNEQFFGPGTRLTVL.

This clonotype was found many times. The CDR3 DNA sequence: TGTGCCAGCAGCTTAGCTTCAGGGGTAGGGCGGAGCACTGAAGCTTTCTTT. This encodes CASSLASGVGRSTEAFF. The chain couples TRBV7-2 to TRBJ1-1, with D possibly matching TRBD1 (6 bases). From germline, CDR1 is SGHTA and CDR2 FQGNSA. The CDR3 is 17 residues long. The germline V and J ends were trimmed by 0 bases and 4 bases, with 18 bases remaining between them. Looking up the rest from reference TRBV7-2 and TRBJ1-1 gives the full variable domain: GAGVSQSPSNKVTEKGKDVELRCDPISGHTALYWYRQSLGQGLEFLIYFQGNSAPDKSGLPSDRFSAERTGGSVSTLTIQRTQQEDSAVYLCASSLASGVGRSTEAFFGQGTRLTVV.

This clonotype was observed many times. The V call is TRBV20-1, the J call TRBJ1-1; possible D gene TRBD1, 5 bases. Trimming removed 0 bases from V and 0 bases from J, with 8 bases in between. CDR1 is DFQATT, CDR2 SNEGSKA, per germline (reference sequence). The CDR3 has 14 amino acids. As DNA, the CDR3 is TGCAGTGCTAGAGATGGGACGGTGAACACTGAAGCTTTCTTT. Encoded protein: CSARDGTVNTEAFF.

This clonotype came up many times. The rearrangement uses TRBV20-1 and TRBJ2-5; D uncertain. Germline values: CDR1 DFQATT, CDR2 SNEGSKA (reference sequence). The CDR3 is made up of 12 amino acids. V lost 5 bases, J lost 5 bases, and 12 bases lay in between. The CDR3 DNA reads TGCAGTGCTCTACTACTCGTGGAGACCCAGTACTTC. Translated: CSALLLVETQYF.